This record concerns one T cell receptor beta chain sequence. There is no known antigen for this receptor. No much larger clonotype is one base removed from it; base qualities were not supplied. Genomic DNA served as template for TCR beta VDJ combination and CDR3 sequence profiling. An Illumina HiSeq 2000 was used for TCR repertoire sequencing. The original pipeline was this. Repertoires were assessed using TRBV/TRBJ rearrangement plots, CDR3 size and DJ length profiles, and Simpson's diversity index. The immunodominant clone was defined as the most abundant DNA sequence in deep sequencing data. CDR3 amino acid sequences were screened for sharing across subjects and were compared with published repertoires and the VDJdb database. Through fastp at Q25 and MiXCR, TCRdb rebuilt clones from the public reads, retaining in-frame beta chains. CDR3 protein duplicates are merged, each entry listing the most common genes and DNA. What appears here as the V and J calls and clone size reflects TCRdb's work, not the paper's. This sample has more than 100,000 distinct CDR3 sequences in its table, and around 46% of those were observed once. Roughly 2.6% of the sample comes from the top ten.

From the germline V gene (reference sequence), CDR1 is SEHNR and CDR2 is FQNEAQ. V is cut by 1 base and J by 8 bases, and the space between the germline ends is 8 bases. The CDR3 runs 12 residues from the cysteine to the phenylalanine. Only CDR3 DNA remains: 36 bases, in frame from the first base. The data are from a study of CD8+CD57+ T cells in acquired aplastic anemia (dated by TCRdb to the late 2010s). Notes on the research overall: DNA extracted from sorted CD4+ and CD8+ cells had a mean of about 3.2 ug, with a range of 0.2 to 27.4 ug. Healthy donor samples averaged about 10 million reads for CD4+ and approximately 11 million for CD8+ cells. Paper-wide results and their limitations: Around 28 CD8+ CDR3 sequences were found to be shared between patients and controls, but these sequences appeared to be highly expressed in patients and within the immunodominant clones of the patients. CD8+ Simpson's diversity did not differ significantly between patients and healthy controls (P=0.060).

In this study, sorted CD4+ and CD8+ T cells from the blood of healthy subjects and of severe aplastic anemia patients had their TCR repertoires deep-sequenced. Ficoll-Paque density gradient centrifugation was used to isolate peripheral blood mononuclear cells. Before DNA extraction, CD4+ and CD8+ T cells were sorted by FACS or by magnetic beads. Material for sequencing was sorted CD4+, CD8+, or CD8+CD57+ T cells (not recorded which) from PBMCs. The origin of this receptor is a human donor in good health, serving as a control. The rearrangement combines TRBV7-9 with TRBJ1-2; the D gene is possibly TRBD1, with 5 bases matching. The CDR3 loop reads CASSLGGLGYTF. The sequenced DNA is TGTGCCAGCAGCTTAGGGGGCCTGGGCTACACCTTC.